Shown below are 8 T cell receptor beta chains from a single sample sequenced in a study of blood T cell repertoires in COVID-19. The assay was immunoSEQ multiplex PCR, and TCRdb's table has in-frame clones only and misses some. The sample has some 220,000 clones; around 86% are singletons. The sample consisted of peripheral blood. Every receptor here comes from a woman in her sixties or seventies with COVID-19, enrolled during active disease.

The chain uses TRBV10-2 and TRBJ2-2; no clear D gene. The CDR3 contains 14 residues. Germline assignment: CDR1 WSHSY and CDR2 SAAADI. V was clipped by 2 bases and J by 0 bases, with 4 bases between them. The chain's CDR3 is CASSERANTGELFF. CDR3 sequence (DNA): TGCGCCAGCAGTGAGCGGGCGAACACCGGGGAGCTGTTTTTT.

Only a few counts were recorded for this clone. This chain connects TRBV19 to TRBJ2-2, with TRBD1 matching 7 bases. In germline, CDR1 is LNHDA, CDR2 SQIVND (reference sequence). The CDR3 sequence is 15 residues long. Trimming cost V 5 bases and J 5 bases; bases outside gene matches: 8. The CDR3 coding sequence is TGTGCCAGTAGTGTCCAGGGGGAGTGGACCGGGGAGCTGTTTTTT. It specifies CASSVQGEWTGELFF.

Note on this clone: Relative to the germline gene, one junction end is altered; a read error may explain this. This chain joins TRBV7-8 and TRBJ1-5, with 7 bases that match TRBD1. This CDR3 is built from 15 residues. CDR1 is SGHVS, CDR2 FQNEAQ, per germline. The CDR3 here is CASRRTGGSSQPQHF. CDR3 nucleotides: TGTGCCAGCAGGCGGACAGGAGGAAGCAGTCAGCCCCAGCATTTT. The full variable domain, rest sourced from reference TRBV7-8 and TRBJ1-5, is GAGVSQSPRYKVAKRGQDVALRCDPISGHVSLFWYQQALGQGPEFLTYFQNEAQLDKSGLPSDRFFAERPEGSVSTLKIQRTQQEDSAVYLCASRRTGGSSQPQHFGDGTRLSIL.

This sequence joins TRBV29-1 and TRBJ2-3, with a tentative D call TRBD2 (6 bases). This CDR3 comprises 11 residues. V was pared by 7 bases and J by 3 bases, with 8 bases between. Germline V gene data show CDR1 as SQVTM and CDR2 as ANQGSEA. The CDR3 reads CSGGGTDTQYF. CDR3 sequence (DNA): TGCAGCGGTGGGGGGACAGATACGCAGTATTTT.

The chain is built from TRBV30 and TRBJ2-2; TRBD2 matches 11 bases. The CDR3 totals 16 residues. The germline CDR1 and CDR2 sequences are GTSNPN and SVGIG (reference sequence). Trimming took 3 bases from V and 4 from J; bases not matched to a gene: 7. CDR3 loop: CAWRTSGSWATGELFF. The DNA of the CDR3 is TGTGCCTGGAGAACTAGCGGGAGCTGGGCCACCGGGGAGCTGTTTTTT.

The CDR3 nucleotides are TGTGCCAGCAGTTACGGACAGTCCAAGGGAAACGAGCAGTACTTC. Protein: CASSYGQSKGNEQYF. This chain connects TRBV6-6 to TRBJ2-7; possible D gene TRBD1, 6 bases. Germline lookup yields CDR1 MNHNY and CDR2 SVGAGI (reference sequence). CDR3 length: 15 residues. Trimming cost V 2 bases and J 5 bases, with 16 bases left between them.

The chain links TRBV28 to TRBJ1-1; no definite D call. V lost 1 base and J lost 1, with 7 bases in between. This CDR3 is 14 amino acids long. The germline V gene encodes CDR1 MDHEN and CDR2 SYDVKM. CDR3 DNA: TGTGCCAGCAGTTTATTCGCGGGGAACACTGAAGCTTTCTTT. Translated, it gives CASSLFAGNTEAFF.

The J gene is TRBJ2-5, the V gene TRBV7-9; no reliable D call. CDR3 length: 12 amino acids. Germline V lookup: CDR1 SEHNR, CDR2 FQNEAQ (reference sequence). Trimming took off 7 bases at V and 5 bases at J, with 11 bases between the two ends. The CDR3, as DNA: TGTGCCAGCACCTCGGTACGGGAGACCCAGTACTTC. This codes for CASTSVRETQYF.